This T cell receptor beta chain was captured by sequencing in a study of Ad26.COV2.S vaccination and SARS-CoV-2 variants. In the study overall: Intramuscular Ad26.COV2.S doses were given once or twice, 56 days apart.

Profiled with immunoSEQ multiplex PCR; TCRdb holds only in-frame clones, not every one. The sample includes 350,000 to 400,000 clones, about 88% of them seen just once. Treatment given: some 20 received Ad26.COV2.S at low or high dose, single or two shots; 5 received placebo; per-sample allocation not given. Collection of samples fell on day 63 after the first vaccine or placebo injection. The vaccine antigen was prefusion-stabilized Wuhan SARS-CoV-2 spike. This specimen consisted of peripheral blood, obtained in a trial of Ad26.COV2.S vaccine versus placebo. This TCR was sampled from a person aged 18 to 65 who received the Ad26.COV2.S COVID-19 vaccine or a placebo.

The CDR3 DNA is TGTGCCAGTAGTATAGGGGTCGCGGAGACCCAGTACTTC. Protein: CASSIGVAETQYF. V is TRBV19 and J is TRBJ2-5, with D hard to call. The CDR3 consists of 13 residues. The V and J ends lost 1 base and 5 bases respectively, with 8 bases between them. The V gene's germline CDR1 is LNHDA and CDR2 SQIVND (reference sequence).